The sequence of this T cell receptor (beta chain) was determined in a study of shared clonotypes between healthy human individuals. Across the whole study: Those who served as donors were a couple of women and a few men between the ages of 18 and 49.

Trimming stripped 4 bases from V and 4 bases from J, with 8 bases between. The CDR3 consists of 12 residues. The V gene's germline CDR1 is LNHDA and CDR2 SQIVND (reference sequence). The table came from immunoSEQ multiplex PCR; TCRdb's copy has only in-frame clones and leaves some out. The top ten hold 0.85% to 1% of the sample, which has about 1.1 million clones, about 80% seen once. A remark on this clone: Its antigen remains unknown.

Overall study results and limits: Memory subsets generally showed lower estimated richness than naive subsets. All-four-donor shared clonotypes had higher generation probabilities than non-shared clonotypes did.

The specimen sequenced was memory CD4+ T cells from PBMCs. Subset reported: CD45RA-negative fraction. The source of this sequence is a man aged 18 to 35 in good health. Some clones in this sample may be carry-over from other donors' samples. The chain is built from TRBV19 and TRBJ2-7; no definite D call. The CDR3 reads CASSTGPYEQYF. The CDR3 DNA follows: TGTGCCAGTAGTACTGGGCCGTACGAGCAGTACTTC.